These T cell receptor beta chains were read from a single sample in a study of graft-versus-host responses after intestinal transplantation. The protocol was immunoSEQ multiplex PCR, while the TCRdb copy is restricted to in-frame clones and leaves out a portion. Found here are 40,000 or so clones, about 90% of them singletons; the top ten hold roughly 18%. The material was ileum tissue, obtained around 190 days after intestinal transplant. These receptors all come from a human patient who received an intestinal transplant, so some T cells may come from the graft donor. Both conserved end residues are part of each CDR3. A D gene is named only where the DNA matches it firmly. Not all rows give a size; the values are once, few, many and, for expanded clones, a class.

size	J	V	D	DNA	CDR3
few	TRBJ2-1	TRBV14	-	TGTGCCAGCAGCCGGATGAGGGGGGCCCAGGATGAGCAGTTCTTC	CASSRMRGAQDEQFF
-	TRBJ1-2	TRBV28	-	TGTGCCAGCACCCAAGCGACAGGAGTCTATGGCTACACCTTC	CASTQATGVYGYTF
-	TRBJ2-7	TRBV28	-	TGTGCCAGCACCAATCCGGGACACCCCTACGAGCAGTACTTC	CASTNPGHPYEQYF
-	TRBJ1-2	TRBV7-8	-	TGTGCCAGCAGCCAGTCCGGACAGAACTATGGCTACACCTTC	CASSQSGQNYGYTF
once	TRBJ1-3	TRBV28	-	TGTGCCAGCAGTTTATTGCCTCAGCAAGGGAGCTCTGGAAACACCATATATTTT	CASSLLPQQGSSGNTIYF
few	TRBJ2-7	TRBV11-2	TRBD1	TGTGCCAGCAGCTTAGGGACAGGGGGACTTACCTCCTACGAGCAGTACTTC	CASSLGTGGLTSYEQYF
-	TRBJ2-2	TRBV5-4	TRBD1	TGTGCCAGCAGTTCCGGGACAGGTAACACCGGGGAGCTGTTTTTT	CASSSGTGNTGELFF
-	TRBJ2-1	TRBV28	TRBD2	TGTGCCAGCAGTGACCAGGGACTAGCCTACAATGAGCAGTTCTTC	CASSDQGLAYNEQFF
-	TRBJ1-3	TRBV5-1	-	TGCGCCAGCAGCTTAACAGTCTCTGGAAACACCATATATTTT	CASSLTVSGNTIYF
-	TRBJ1-5	TRBV19	-	TGTGCCAGTAGTATGGCGGGGGACGGCAATCAGCCCCAGCATTTT	CASSMAGDGNQPQHF
few	TRBJ2-7	TRBV7-2	TRBD1	TGTGCCAGCAGCTCATACACAGGGGCCACCTCCTACGAGCAGTACTTC	CASSSYTGATSYEQYF
-	TRBJ2-7	TRBV9	-	TGTGCCAGCAGCGCCGACGACGTAGGGGGCTACGAGCAGTACTTC	CASSADDVGGYEQYF
-	TRBJ2-2	TRBV15	TRBD1	TGTGCCACCAGCAGAGATCGCAGGGACAGGGGCACCGGGGAGCTGTTTTTT	CATSRDRRDRGTGELFF
-	TRBJ2-5	TRBV27	TRBD1	TGTGCCAGCAGCCGACGACAGGGCTGGGAGACCCAGTACTTC	CASSRRQGWETQYF
-	TRBJ2-5	TRBV15	TRBD2	TGTGCCACCAGCCCTCGGGGGGGGGTGAAGACCCAGTACTTC	CATSPRGGVKTQYF
-	TRBJ2-1	TRBV5-1	TRBD1	TGCGCCAGCAGCTCCAGGACAGGGTTTGGGGGCCCTAATTACAATGAGCAGTTCTTC	CASSSRTGFGGPNYNEQFF
-	TRBJ1-6	TRBV4-2	TRBD1	TGTGCCAGCAGCCAAGATCGGATCGACAGGGGCCCTAATTCACCCCTCCACTTT	CASSQDRIDRGPNSPLHF
few	TRBJ2-5	TRBV19	-	TGTGCCAGTAGAGGGCAGGGTTCATGGACCCAGTACTTC	CASRGQGSWTQYF
-	TRBJ1-2	TRBV28	-	TGTGCCAGCAGTTTAAGGGGTGTAGGCTATGGCTACACCTTC	CASSLRGVGYGYTF
few	TRBJ1-1	TRBV19	TRBD1	TGTGCCAGTAGAATCAGGGACAGCGAAGCTTTCTTT	CASRIRDSEAFF
few	TRBJ2-7	TRBV28	TRBD2	TGTGCCAGCAGTATCACGGGGGGGTCCTACGAGCAGTACTTC	CASSITGGSYEQYF
few	TRBJ2-2	TRBV7-9	-	TGTGCCAGCAGATCATTCGCGAACACCGGGGAGCTGTTTTTT	CASRSFANTGELFF
once	TRBJ1-4	TRBV6-6	-	TGTGCCAGCAGTTACCCGGGCCCGGTGTTTTTT	CASSYPGPVFF
-	TRBJ1-5	TRBV7-9	-	TGTGCCAGCAGCGCTGCGTTAGGGCCCCAGCATTTT	CASSAALGPQHF
-	TRBJ2-7	TRBV7-6	TRBD1	TGTGCCAGCAGCTTAGCAGGGGGCTCAGGCGCTCCGTACGAGCAGTACTTC	CASSLAGGSGAPYEQYF
-	TRBJ2-3	TRBV4-2	-	TGTGCCAGCACGTTCGGATACAGCACAGATACGCAGTATTTT	CASTFGYSTDTQYF
-	TRBJ1-1	TRBV7-3	TRBD1	TGTGCCAGCAGCCCGGGACAGGGGAACACTGAAGCTTTCTTT	CASSPGQGNTEAFF
-	TRBJ1-1	TRBV6-1	-	TGTGCCAGCAGTGAAGCGCTGGCAGGGTTTAAAGCTTTCTTT	CASSEALAGFKAFF
-	TRBJ2-7	TRBV6-5	-	TGTGCCAGCAGTCCCCGACTTCATAGGGACTACGAGCAGTACTTC	CASSPRLHRDYEQYF
-	TRBJ2-7	TRBV5-1	TRBD1	TGCGCCAGCAGCTTGGAGATCGGGACAGCCTCCTACGAGCAGTACTTC	CASSLEIGTASYEQYF
-	TRBJ2-2	TRBV15	-	TGTGCCACCGCCAAGCCGGGCCCCGGGGAGCTGTTTTTT	CATAKPGPGELFF
-	TRBJ2-1	TRBV5-1	TRBD1	TGCGCCAGCAGCTTGACAGGGGCCTACAATGAGCAGTTCTTC	CASSLTGAYNEQFF
-	TRBJ1-3	TRBV6-1	-	TGTGCCAGCAGTGAAGCGTCCACGCCCGGAAACACCATATATTTT	CASSEASTPGNTIYF
-	TRBJ2-3	TRBV27	-	TGTGCCAGCAAAAAATTGGGACGACACACAGATACGCAGTATTTT	CASKKLGRHTDTQYF
-	TRBJ1-3	TRBV19	-	TGTGCCAGTAGTTTCACGGACTCGGCAAACACCATATATTTT	CASSFTDSANTIYF
-	TRBJ2-5	TRBV29-1	-	TGCAGCGTTGAGGAACAGACCCTCTGGGAGACCCAGTACTTC	CSVEEQTLWETQYF
-	TRBJ2-7	TRBV5-5	TRBD1	TGTGCCAGCAGCTTGGGGACAGGTTCCGAGCAGTACTTC	CASSLGTGSEQYF
-	TRBJ2-5	TRBV28	TRBD1	TGTGCCAGCAACCTTCCGGGTAGACAGGGGGGGACCCAGTACTTC	CASNLPGRQGGTQYF
-	TRBJ2-1	TRBV7-9	TRBD2	TGTGCCAGCAGCTTAGGAGCGGGAGCTCATCTACACAATGAGCAGTTCTTC	CASSLGAGAHLHNEQFF
-	TRBJ1-1	TRBV6-1	-	TGTGCCAGCAGTCCTGGTGGGTACATGAACACTGAAGCTTTCTTT	CASSPGGYMNTEAFF
-	TRBJ1-1	TRBV6-6	-	TGTGCCAGCAGTTCCCAGACGTCTGAAGCTTTCTTT	CASSSQTSEAFF
-	TRBJ2-3	TRBV27	-	TGTGCCAGCAGTTTATTAAGGGGCGCGGTGGGCACAGATACGCAGTATTTT	CASSLLRGAVGTDTQYF
-	TRBJ1-5	TRBV7-6	-	TGTGCCAGCAGCTTAGACCTGGGGGACATTAGCAATCAGCCCCAGCATTTT	CASSLDLGDISNQPQHF
few	TRBJ2-6	TRBV5-1	TRBD1	TGCGCCAGCAGCATTAGACAGGGGTTCTCTGGGGCCAACGTCCTGACTTTC	CASSIRQGFSGANVLTF
-	TRBJ2-7	TRBV28	TRBD1	TGTGCCAGCAGTTTTCCGGGACAGGGTTACGAGCAGTACTTC	CASSFPGQGYEQYF
-	TRBJ2-3	TRBV30	TRBD2	TGTGCCTGGGTGGGCGTGGGCGGGGGTCCCGCGGATACGCAGTATTTT	CAWVGVGGGPADTQYF
-	TRBJ1-2	TRBV28	-	TGTGCCAGCAGTTGGGAGGGTTATGGCTACACCTTC	CASSWEGYGYTF
-	TRBJ2-7	TRBV6-4	TRBD1	TGTGCCAGCAGTCTCCGACAGGGCAATAGCTCCTACGAGCAGTACTTC	CASSLRQGNSSYEQYF
-	TRBJ2-1	TRBV4-1	-	TGCGCCAGCAGCCAGGTCCAGGGCGGGGTATACAATGAGCAGTTCTTC	CASSQVQGGVYNEQFF
-	TRBJ2-1	TRBV27	-	TGTGCCAGCAGTTTGGGGCAGGGGACCCTTAGCAATGAGCAGTTCTTC	CASSLGQGTLSNEQFF
-	TRBJ2-2	TRBV7-9	TRBD1	TGTGCCAGCAGCTCCTGGACAGGAGTAATCCCCGGGGAGCTGTTTTTT	CASSSWTGVIPGELFF
-	TRBJ1-1	TRBV5-6	-	TGTGCCAGCAGCTATGCCTCCCGCAACACTGAAGCTTTCTTT	CASSYASRNTEAFF
-	TRBJ2-5	TRBV15	-	TGTGCCACCAGCCCCCAACCGGGACTCCCATGGGAGACCCAGTACTTC	CATSPQPGLPWETQYF